Below are 22 T cell receptor beta chains sequenced from a single sample in a study of blood T cell repertoires in COVID-19. The table came from immunoSEQ multiplex PCR; TCRdb's copy has only in-frame clones and leaves some out. The sample shows fewer than 350,000 clones, about nine tenths of them seen only once. Source material: peripheral blood. These receptors were taken from a man between 25 and 39 years old with COVID-19, enrolled during active disease.

V gene TRBV9 combines with J gene TRBJ2-7; the match to TRBD1 covers 7 bases. From germline, CDR1 is SGDLS and CDR2 YYNGEE. The CDR3 consists of 15 residues. The junction had 10 bases not matched to a gene; V was cut back by 6 bases and J by 1 base. For the CDR3, the DNA is TGTGCCAGCACGCCCGGGACAGACCTGTCCTACGAGCAGTACTTC. Translation gives CASTPGTDLSYEQYF.

The rearrangement uses TRBV7-2 and TRBJ1-1, with D possibly being TRBD1 (5 bases). CDR3 length: 13 residues. Germline V CDR1 and CDR2: SGHTA, FQGNSA. V lost 9 bases and J lost 0, with 11 bases in between. The CDR3 DNA follows: TGTGCCAGTAGGAGGGGCTTGAACACTGAAGCTTTCTTT. Its translation: CASRRGLNTEAFF. The full variable domain, in which reference TRBV7-2 and TRBJ1-1 provide the parts outside the CDR3, is GAGVSQSPSNKVTEKGKDVELRCDPISGHTALYWYRQSLGQGLEFLIYFQGNSAPDKSGLPSDRFSAERTGGSVSTLTIQRTQQEDSAVYLCASRRGLNTEAFFGQGTRLTVV.

The chain is built from TRBV7-9 and TRBJ2-4, with D maybe TRBD2 (5 bases). V lost 5 bases and J lost 6, with 20 bases in between. Germline CDR1 is SEHNR and CDR2 is FQNEAQ (reference sequence). This CDR3 is 16 amino acids long. The CDR3 DNA is TGTGCCAGCAGCCCTCCCGGGCTAGCCCCCGGAAACATTCAGTACTTC. Translating it yields CASSPPGLAPGNIQYF. Based on the CDR3 plus reference TRBV7-9 and TRBJ2-4, the full variable domain is DTGVSQNPRHKITKRGQNVTFRCDPISEHNRLYWYRQTLGQGPEFLTYFQNEAQLEKSRLLSDRFSAERPKGSFSTLEIQRTEQGDSAMYLCASSPPGLAPGNIQYFGAGTRLSVL.

J is TRBJ2-5 and V is TRBV18, with D possibly being TRBD2 (7 bases). V was pared by 1 base and J by 4 bases, with 16 bases between. This CDR3 has 16 amino acids. CDR1 and CDR2 from the germline V gene are KGHSH and LQKENI. The CDR3 region has the DNA TGTGCCAGCTCACCACTTGGGCCGGGGGGCCCAGAGACCCAGTACTTC. This translates into CASSPLGPGGPETQYF. The complete variable domain, with remaining parts taken from reference TRBV18 and TRBJ2-5, reads NAGVMQNPRHLVRRRGQEARLRCSPMKGHSHVYWYRQLPEEGLKFMVYLQKENIIDESGMPKERFSAEFPKEGPSILRIQQVVRGDSAAYFCASSPLGPGGPETQYFGPGTRLLVL.

The J gene is TRBJ1-5, the V gene TRBV7-2, with unresolved D. The CDR3 totals 16 residues. V dropped 5 bases and J dropped 7 bases, with 21 bases sitting between them. Per germline, CDR1 SGHTA and CDR2 FQGNSA. CDR3 nucleotides: TGTGCCAGCAGCCGTAGGTATCTGGGAGGCGGACAGCCCCAGCATTTT. It is translated as CASSRRYLGGGQPQHF.

The V call is TRBV2, the J call TRBJ2-2, with D possibly TRBD2 on 6 matching bases. V was cut by 3 bases and J by 7 bases, with 12 bases left in between. This CDR3 is 14 amino acids long. From germline, CDR1 is SNHLY and CDR2 FYNNEI. CDR3 in DNA: TGTGCCAGCAGTGACGGACCGGAGGGCGGGGAGCTGTTTTTT. This gives the protein CASSDGPEGGELFF.

Note on this clone: This CDR3 is also generated by other DNA sequences in the sample. J is TRBJ2-3 and V is TRBV5-6; the D is unclear. This CDR3 region has 12 residues. V was clipped by 0 bases and J by 6 bases, with 5 bases between them. The V gene's germline CDR1 is SGHDT and CDR2 YYEEEE. The CDR3 here is CASSLGSDTQYF. CDR3 sequence (DNA): TGTGCCAGCAGCTTGGGTTCGGATACGCAGTATTTT.

The rearrangement uses TRBV28 and TRBJ1-2; 10 bases match TRBD1. Trimming at V came to 3 bases and at J to 5 bases, leaving 3 bases not matched to a gene. This CDR3 contains 14 residues. CDR1 is MDHEN and CDR2 is SYDVKM in the germline V gene. DNA for the CDR3: TGTGCCAGCAGTTTCGACAGGGGGCTTTATGGCTACACCTTC. Its protein product is CASSFDRGLYGYTF.

The J gene is TRBJ2-3, the V gene TRBV24-1; TRBD2 matches at 7 bases. The CDR3 consists of 15 residues. The germline V gene encodes CDR1 KGHDR and CDR2 SFDVKD. V was clipped by 0 bases and J by 5 bases; unmatched bases: 4. CDR3 in amino acids: CATSDLHTGGDTQYF. The CDR3 bases are TGTGCCACCAGTGATTTGCATACGGGAGGAGATACGCAGTATTTT.

The gene calls are TRBV7-8 and TRBJ1-5; D is undetermined. The germline V gene has CDR1 SGHVS and CDR2 FQNEAQ. This CDR3 contains 22 residues. V was pared by 1 base and J by 0 bases, with 28 bases between. The CDR3 nucleotides are TGTGCCAGCAGCTTAGGTTCTCGGCAGACTAACCGGGGAATTAATAGCAATCAGCCCCAGCATTTT. Amino acid sequence: CASSLGSRQTNRGINSNQPQHF.

The genes are TRBV3-1 (or the pseudogene TRBV3-2) and TRBJ1-1; D uncertain. The CDR3 covers 13 residues. Trimming left V 0 bases short and J 5 bases short, with 7 bases between. CDR1 is LGHDT and CDR2 is YNNKEL in the germline V gene (reference sequence). CDR3 region: CASSQERRTEAFF. CDR3 in DNA: TGTGCCAGCAGCCAAGAAAGGAGGACTGAAGCTTTCTTT.

The chain recombines TRBV7-8 with TRBJ1-3; unclear D gene. Per the germline V gene, CDR1 is SGHVS and CDR2 is FQNEAQ. This CDR3 is built from 15 residues. Trimming left V 2 bases short and J 0 bases short, with 8 bases between. The DNA for the CDR3 is TGTGCCAGCAGCTTAACAGAAATCTCTGGAAACACCATATATTTT. Its protein product is CASSLTEISGNTIYF.

This clone showed up just a few times. This sequence joins TRBV6-5 and TRBJ1-2, with a possible D match to TRBD1 (6 bases). Germline CDR1 MNHEY, CDR2 SVGAGI. The V gene lost 0 bases and the J gene lost 5 bases, with 13 bases spanning the gap. The CDR3 extends over 15 amino acids. The CDR3 bases are TGTGCCAGCAGTTACTCGATTTCAGGGGTGTATGGCTACACCTTC. Its protein is CASSYSISGVYGYTF.

The V gene is TRBV12-5, the J gene TRBJ1-6; D is possibly TRBD1 (6 bases). Trimming pared 6 bases from V and 3 bases from J, leaving 12 bases between. The CDR3 is 15 residues long. Germline values: CDR1 LGHNT, CDR2 FRNRAP. In nucleotides, the CDR3 is TGTGCTAGTGGATTAGGGGGAAACTATAATTCACCCCTCCACTTT. Encoded protein: CASGLGGNYNSPLHF.

The chain links TRBV4-1 to TRBJ2-3; 8 bases match TRBD2. The CDR3 has 16 amino acids. Germline CDR1 MGHRA, CDR2 YSYEKL. V lost 1 base, J lost 0 bases, and 3 bases stayed unmatched. CDR3 protein: CASSQVAGPSTDTQYF. For the CDR3, the DNA is TGCGCCAGCAGCCAAGTAGCGGGACCTAGCACAGATACGCAGTATTTT.

This sequence joins TRBV7-2 and TRBJ2-7; the match to TRBD2 covers 13 bases. The CDR3 sequence is 17 residues long. Germline V gene lookup returns CDR1 SGHTA and CDR2 FQGNSA. J gave up 4 bases and V 4 bases, and 10 bases lay outside the gene matches. This CDR3 reads CASSSRGGTSGTYEQYF. Here the CDR3 DNA reads TGTGCCAGCAGCTCCCGAGGAGGGACTAGCGGGACTTACGAGCAGTACTTC.

The chain links TRBV9 to TRBJ2-1, with 8 bases fitting TRBD1. The length of the CDR3 is 14 residues. J was trimmed by 6 bases and V by 4 bases; bases with no gene match: 6. Germline CDR1 and CDR2: SGDLS and YYNGEE. The CDR3: CASSTRTGFNEQFF. The CDR3 DNA reads TGTGCCAGCAGCACGAGGACAGGGTTCAATGAGCAGTTCTTC.

The chain carries TRBV9 and TRBJ2-7; D remains ambiguous. Germline assignment: CDR1 SGDLS and CDR2 YYNGEE. Deletions cut 3 bases from V and 1 base from J, with 11 bases between. The CDR3 consists of 14 residues. This CDR3 reads CASSGTDTSYEQYF. CDR3 DNA: TGTGCCAGCAGCGGAACAGACACATCCTACGAGCAGTACTTC.

The CDR3: CASSLLGSSYEQYF. CDR3 sequence (DNA): TGTGCCAGCAGCTTACTTGGGAGCTCCTACGAGCAGTACTTC. The chain couples TRBV7-2 to TRBJ2-7; D perhaps matches TRBD2 (5 bases). The germline V gene encodes CDR1 SGHTA and CDR2 FQGNSA. Trimming cost V 2 bases and J 0 bases, with 8 bases left between them. The CDR3 runs 14 residues.

Written as DNA, the CDR3 is TGTGCCAGCAGCCACCTCGACAGGGGCGGGAACACTGAAGCTTTCTTT. Amino acid sequence: CASSHLDRGGNTEAFF. This sequence joins TRBV4-2 and TRBJ1-1; 8 positions match TRBD1. The CDR3 is 16 residues long. Per the germline V gene, CDR1 is LGHNA and CDR2 is YNFKEQ. J gave up 1 base and V 3 bases, and 7 bases lay outside the gene matches.

The V gene is TRBV4-3, the J gene TRBJ2-5, with 8 positions matching TRBD1. The ends lost 5 bases at V and 5 bases at J; junction bases unmatched: 7. Germline CDR1 and CDR2: LGHNA and YSLEER. The CDR3 extends over 14 amino acids. The CDR3 here is CASSDLQGGETQYF. CDR3 in DNA: TGCGCCAGCAGCGACCTACAGGGGGGCGAGACCCAGTACTTC.

The chain joins TRBV18 to TRBJ1-2, with D possibly TRBD1 on 5 matching bases. Trimming pared 2 bases from V and 6 bases from J, leaving 22 bases between. Germline CDR1 is KGHSH and CDR2 is LQKENI. The CDR3 covers 17 residues. CDR3 coding DNA: TGTGCCAGCTCACCATTTCTCGCTCAGGGAGGCGCAGATGGCTACACCTTC. It yields the protein CASSPFLAQGGADGYTF.